One sample yielded the 24 T cell receptor beta chains listed below, sequenced in a study of shared clonotypes between healthy human individuals. Profiling relied on immunoSEQ multiplex PCR, and the TCRdb table lists in-frame clones only, not all of them. The top ten clones hold over 12% of a sample with roughly 96,000 clones, around 47% of them seen once. Sequencing used PBMCs. Every receptor here comes from a middle-aged woman in good health. Some clones in this sample may be carry-over from other donors' samples.

V gene TRBV7-3 combines with J gene TRBJ2-7, with unresolved D. The V end lost 0 bases, the J end lost 2 bases, and 8 bases lay between the germline ends. The CDR3 is 14 amino acids. CDR1 and CDR2 from the germline V gene are SGHTA and FQGTGA. CDR3 loop: CASSLTHGPYEQYF. CDR3 DNA: TGTGCCAGCAGCTTAACGCACGGTCCCTACGAGCAGTACTTC.

In its sample, this clone was seen many times. V gene TRBV5-1 combines with J gene TRBJ2-1; 15 bases agree with TRBD2. CDR1 and CDR2 (germline): SGHRS, YFSETQ. V dropped 4 bases and J dropped 5; count of bases not matched to a gene: 16. The CDR3 contains 20 residues. CDR3 sequence reads: CASSGNRGGTSGRRNNEQFF. The CDR3 DNA follows: TGCGCCAGCAGCGGAAACAGGGGAGGGACTAGCGGGAGGAGGAACAATGAGCAGTTCTTC.

Comment on this clone: This may come from a read error, since a much larger clone is one base off. The chain recombines TRBV25-1 with TRBJ2-1; 9 bases agree with TRBD2. Germline V lookup: CDR1 MGHDK, CDR2 SYGVNS. This CDR3 has 14 residues. CDR3 amino acids: CASSDSGSYNEQLF. In DNA form, the CDR3 reads TGTGCCAGCAGCGATAGCGGGAGTTACAATGAGCAGCTCTTC.

This rearrangement joins TRBV4-3 to TRBJ2-1, with D maybe TRBD2 (5 bases). V was pared by 0 bases and J by 4 bases, with 10 bases between. This CDR3 spans 15 amino acids. The germline V gene encodes CDR1 LGHNA and CDR2 YSLEER. CDR3 nucleotide sequence: TGCGCCAGCAGCCAAGATCACTCGGGGTACAATGAGCAGTTCTTC. Encoded protein: CASSQDHSGYNEQFF.

A note on this clone: The CDR3 does not close with the conserved phenylalanine or tryptophan, likely indicating a read error. The DNA is left out, because the CDR3 cannot be placed on it with certainty; the CDR3 is given as TCRdb lists it. CDR3 residues: CSVGPGLGQL. The genes are TRBV20-1 and TRBJ2-7; the D segment call TRBD2 is taken from the table without a DNA check. The CDR3 spans 10 amino acids, including both terminal residues. CDR1 and CDR2 from the germline V gene are DFQATT and SNEGSKA (reference sequence).

The chain is built from TRBV4-1 and TRBJ2-5, with a tentative D call TRBD1 (6 bases). Trimming stripped 0 bases from V and 2 bases from J, with 7 bases between. Per germline, CDR1 MGHRA and CDR2 YSYEKL. The CDR3 runs 14 residues. The CDR3 protein is CASSQDRGQETQYF. The CDR3 region has the DNA TGCGCCAGCAGCCAAGACAGGGGTCAAGAGACCCAGTACTTC.

This clone was detected only once. This probably arose from a read error, given a far larger clone one base away. The rearrangement joins TRBV11-1 to TRBJ2-7; D gene uncertain. Germline V gives CDR1 SGHAT, CDR2 FQDESV (reference sequence). This CDR3 is built from 13 residues. The CDR3 is CASSSRGPYGQYF. The DNA for the CDR3 is TGTGCCAGCAGCTCCCGAGGACCCTACGGGCAGTACTTC.

The rearrangement joins TRBV5-4 to TRBJ2-1; 9 nucleotides line up with TRBD2. The CDR3 consists of 14 residues. The V gene's germline CDR1 is SGHNT and CDR2 YYREEE (reference sequence). Trimming at V came to 4 bases and at J to 9 bases, leaving 8 bases not matched to a gene. The CDR3 sequence is CASSQGGLASEQFF. The DNA for the CDR3 is TGTGCCAGCAGCCAGGGCGGACTAGCGAGTGAGCAGTTCTTC.

The chain carries TRBV2 and TRBJ2-1; D is possibly TRBD1 (6 bases). CDR3 length: 15 residues. Germline V gene lookup returns CDR1 SNHLY and CDR2 FYNNEI. V was shortened by 6 bases and J by 0 bases, with 12 bases between the two germline ends. DNA of the CDR3: TGTGCCAGCAGAGAACAGGGCAGCTCCTACAATGAGCAGTTCTTC. Encoded protein: CASREQGSSYNEQFF.

The CDR3: CASSPTALYGYTF. In DNA form, the CDR3 reads TGTGCCAGCAGTCCGACAGCGCTCTATGGCTACACCTTC. This rearrangement joins TRBV28 to TRBJ1-2; tentative D call: TRBD1 (5 bases). With 5 bases removed from V and 4 bases from J, the gap between germline ends came to 11 bases. The CDR3 is made up of 13 amino acids. Per the germline V gene, CDR1 is MDHEN and CDR2 is SYDVKM.

This clone was observed at least ten times. The rearrangement uses TRBV30 and TRBJ2-7; D ambiguous. This CDR3 has 11 amino acids. Germline V CDR1 and CDR2: GTSNPN, SVGIG (reference sequence). Trimming pared 0 bases from V and 7 bases from J, leaving 7 bases between. For the CDR3, the DNA is TGTGCCTGGAGTGTAGGGCGGGAGCAGTACTTC. Its translation is CAWSVGREQYF.

The V and J genes are TRBV18 and TRBJ2-3, with 14 bases aligning to TRBD2. Germline assignment: CDR1 KGHSH and CDR2 LQKENI. V lost 5 bases, J lost 1 base, and 2 bases stayed unmatched. CDR3 size: 16 residues. CDR3 coding DNA: TGTGCCAGCTCAACGGGACTAGCGGGAGGCACAGATACGCAGTATTTT. Residues: CASSTGLAGGTDTQYF.

This chain uses TRBV19 with TRBJ1-5; maybe TRBD1 (6 bases). The length of the CDR3 is 14 residues. Germline assignment: CDR1 LNHDA and CDR2 SQIVND (reference sequence). V lost 9 bases, J lost 0 bases, and 12 bases lay in between. The CDR3 nucleotides are TGTGCCAGGGGTCAGGGGTTTAGCAATCAGCCCCAGCATTTT. This sequence encodes CARGQGFSNQPQHF.

In nucleotides, the CDR3 is TGCAGCGTAGCCGGGACAGGGGACGGGTGGACCTTC. It translates to CSVAGTGDGWTF. The V and J genes are TRBV29-1 and TRBJ1-2, with 10 bases fitting TRBD1. The germline gives CDR1 SQVTM, CDR2 ANQGSEA. J gave up 14 bases and V 6 bases, and 12 bases lay outside the gene matches. CDR3 size: 12 residues.

This clone was picked up many times. This chain connects TRBV5-6 to TRBJ2-7; D possibly corresponds to TRBD2 (6 bases). Germline CDR1 SGHDT, CDR2 YYEEEE. Deletions cut 1 base from V and 7 bases from J, with 12 bases between. This CDR3 has 13 residues. CDR3 sequence reads: CASSLYMAGEQYF. In DNA, the CDR3 is TGTGCCAGCAGCTTGTATATGGCGGGGGAGCAGTACTTC.

The gene calls are TRBV7-9 and TRBJ2-3, with TRBD2 as a possible D gene (5 bases). V was shortened by 5 bases and J by 2 bases, with 11 bases between the two germline ends. The CDR3 spans 14 residues. Per germline, CDR1 SEHNR and CDR2 FQNEAQ (reference sequence). In nucleotides, the CDR3 is TGTGCCAGCAGCCCACCGGAGGACACAGATACGCAGTATTTT. It yields the protein CASSPPEDTDTQYF. Supplemented by reference TRBV7-9 and TRBJ2-3, the full variable domain reads DTGVSQNPRHKITKRGQNVTFRCDPISEHNRLYWYRQTLGQGPEFLTYFQNEAQLEKSRLLSDRFSAERPKGSFSTLEIQRTEQGDSAMYLCASSPPEDTDTQYFGPGTRLTVL.

As to this clone: At one end, the junction sequence differs from germline, possibly due to a read error. The V gene is TRBV30, the J gene TRBJ1-1, with D unresolved. Germline V gene data show CDR1 as GTSNPN and CDR2 as SVGIG (reference sequence). The length of the CDR3 is 14 residues. The CDR3 loop is CAWGVRLKGTEAFF. CDR3 bases: TGTGCCTGGGGTGTAAGGCTGAAGGGCACTGAAGCTTTCTTT.

With regard to this clone: A read error is the likely source, as a far larger clone sits one nucleotide away. This sequence joins TRBV29-1 and TRBJ2-1; 9 nucleotides match TRBD1. The germline gives CDR1 SQVTM, CDR2 ANQGSEA. The CDR3 runs 14 residues. The CDR3 bases are TGCAGCGTGGAAGGGCGACAGGGGGACAATGAGCAGTTCTTC. Amino acids: CSVEGRQGDNEQFF.

This chain links TRBV21-1 with TRBJ1-5. TRBV21-1 is an annotated pseudogene. The CDR3 is made up of 14 amino acids. In DNA form, the CDR3 reads TGTGCCAGCAGCCCGGGGGGGGAGGCTCAGCCCCAGCATTTT. As protein: CASSPGGEAQPQHF.

The chain is built from TRBV2 and TRBJ2-7; 13 nucleotides align to TRBD2. CDR1 and CDR2 (germline): SNHLY, FYNNEI. The junction had 5 bases not matched to a gene; V was cut back by 3 bases and J by 6 bases. This CDR3 contains 15 residues. The CDR3 reads CASSELGLAGREQYF. The CDR3, as DNA: TGTGCCAGCAGTGAGTTGGGACTAGCGGGACGCGAGCAGTACTTC.

This clone was observed many times. The chain combines TRBV7-1 with TRBJ2-1; D is undetermined. TRBV7-1 is marked as an open reading frame, function uncertain. V gave up 4 bases and J gave up 2 bases, with 12 bases separating them. This CDR3 contains 15 residues. The CDR3 loop is CASSLVPEAYNEQFF. The DNA for the CDR3 is TGTGCCAGCAGCTTAGTTCCAGAGGCCTACAATGAGCAGTTCTTC.

The chain is built from TRBV9 and TRBJ1-3; a possible D gene is TRBD1 (6 bases). The CDR3 has 16 residues. Trimming left V 3 bases short and J 0 bases short, with 13 bases between. In germline, CDR1 is SGDLS, CDR2 YYNGEE. Here the CDR3 DNA reads TGTGCCAGCAGCGCGGGACACTTCTTCTCTGGAAACACCATATATTTT. It is translated as CASSAGHFFSGNTIYF.

The rearrangement links TRBV4-1 to TRBJ2-1; 8 positions match TRBD2. Trimming took 6 bases from V and 5 from J; bases not matched to a gene: 6. There are 14 residues in the CDR3. Germline CDR1 MGHRA, CDR2 YSYEKL. The CDR3 bases are TGCGCCAGCAGACTAGCGGATTCCCACAATGAGCAGTTCTTC. This translates into CASRLADSHNEQFF.

This clone was observed a single time. The chain recombines TRBV2 with TRBJ2-7; no definite D call. Trimming pared 5 bases from V and 4 bases from J, leaving 9 bases between. The CDR3 length is 12 residues. Per the germline V gene, CDR1 is SNHLY and CDR2 is FYNNEI. CDR3 region: CASSPTGYEQYF. DNA of the CDR3: TGTGCCAGCAGTCCGACTGGTTACGAGCAGTACTTC.